These T cell receptor beta chains were read from a single sample in a study of blood T cell repertoires in COVID-19. TCRdb's copy holds only in-frame clones and misses some; the assay was immunoSEQ multiplex PCR. The sample contains 300,000 or so clones, 65% to 90% of which appear only once. Sequencing used PBMCs or T cells enriched from blood (not recorded which). All receptors derive from a woman aged 40 to 55 with acute COVID-19. Each CDR3 is given with its conserved first and last residue. D genes are given only for firm matches. Size is stated for part of the rows, as once, few or many counts, or as a class when the clone is expanded.

j_call	d_call	clone_size	v_call	cdr3_aa	cdr3_nt
TRBJ1-5	TRBD1	NA	TRBV28	CAGETGGGNQPQHF	TGTGCCGGCGAGACAGGGGGCGGCAATCAGCCCCAGCATTTT
TRBJ2-3	TRBD2	NA	TRBV7-2	CASSLAPSGSTDTQYF	TGTGCCAGCAGCTTAGCCCCTAGCGGGAGCACAGATACGCAGTATTTT
TRBJ2-1	TRBD1	NA	TRBV5-1	CASSSDRVNYNEQFF	TGCGCCAGCAGCTCCGACAGGGTGAACTACAATGAGCAGTTCTTC
TRBJ1-4	NA	NA	TRBV3-1/TRBV3-2	CASSRSGGSEKLFF	TGTGCCAGCAGCCGATCCGGGGGGTCGGAAAAACTGTTTTTT
TRBJ2-7	NA	NA	TRBV6-5	CASSYVRQGSSYEQYF	TGTGCCAGCAGTTATGTTAGGCAGGGGAGCTCCTACGAGCAGTACTTC
TRBJ1-1	NA	NA	TRBV2	CASTQDKNTEAFF	TGTGCCAGCACCCAGGACAAGAACACTGAAGCTTTCTTT
TRBJ1-4	TRBD1	NA	TRBV5-1	CASSPTGVTYEKLFF	TGCGCCAGCAGCCCCACAGGGGTTACTTATGAAAAACTGTTTTTT
TRBJ2-2	TRBD1	NA	TRBV5-1	CASSSHRGQWTGELFF	TGCGCCAGCAGCTCTCACAGGGGCCAGTGGACCGGGGAGCTGTTTTTT
TRBJ1-2	TRBD1	NA	TRBV5-6	CASSPDRAGYGYTF	TGTGCCAGCAGCCCGGACAGGGCGGGCTATGGCTACACCTTC
TRBJ1-2	NA	few	TRBV2	CASSADYYGYTF	TGTGCCAGCAGTGCAGATTACTATGGCTACACCTTC
TRBJ2-7	NA	few	TRBV7-9	CASSPGTHSYEQYF	TGTGCCAGCAGCCCCGGGACTCACTCCTACGAGCAGTACTTC
TRBJ1-1	NA	NA	TRBV28	CASSTSGALLNTEAFF	TGTGCCAGCAGCACCTCAGGGGCCCTACTGAACACTGAAGCTTTCTTT
TRBJ1-4	TRBD1	once	TRBV18	CASSTSPGTGEKLFF	TGTGCCAGCTCAACAAGTCCCGGGACAGGAGAAAAACTGTTTTTT
TRBJ1-1	NA	few	TRBV6-5	CASSYSGEGRVGFF	TGTGCCAGCAGTTACTCAGGGGAAGGGAGGGTCGGTTTCTTT
TRBJ1-3	NA	NA	TRBV24-1	CATSDFDRGNTIYF	TGTGCCACCAGTGATTTTGACAGGGGAAACACCATATATTTT
TRBJ2-1	NA	NA	TRBV9	CASSVDVGLSYNEQFF	TGTGCCAGCAGCGTAGACGTGGGCCTCTCCTACAATGAGCAGTTCTTC
TRBJ1-5	NA	NA	TRBV4-1	CASSQVLQDSNQPQHF	TGCGCCAGCAGCCAAGTTTTGCAGGATAGCAATCAGCCCCAGCATTTT
TRBJ2-1	TRBD2	NA	TRBV3-1/TRBV3-2	CASSPNRRIGLAGTRSSYNEQFF	TGTGCCAGCAGCCCAAACCGAAGAATCGGACTAGCGGGGACTCGGAGCTCCTACAATGAGCAGTTCTTC
TRBJ2-5	TRBD2	NA	TRBV6-5	CASSLIAGGGWETQYF	TGTGCCAGCAGTTTAATAGCGGGAGGTGGCTGGGAGACCCAGTACTTC
TRBJ2-7	TRBD2	NA	TRBV3-1/TRBV3-2	CASSRLAGDLEQYF	TGTGCCAGCAGCCGACTAGCGGGAGATCTCGAGCAGTACTTC
TRBJ2-7	NA	NA	TRBV10-3	CAISEGQGRSYEQYF	TGTGCCATCAGTGAAGGGCAGGGAAGATCGTACGAGCAGTACTTC
TRBJ2-1	NA	NA	TRBV28	CASSIGQEQFF	TGTGCCAGCAGTATAGGACAGGAGCAGTTCTTC
TRBJ2-7	NA	NA	TRBV7-2	CASSLGGTNLGSEQYF	TGTGCCAGCAGCTTAGGCGGCACCAACCTAGGCAGCGAGCAGTACTTC
TRBJ1-5	NA	NA	TRBV6-4	CASRGLDQPQHF	TGTGCCAGCAGGGGGCTAGATCAGCCCCAGCATTTT
TRBJ2-1	TRBD2	NA	TRBV6-2/TRBV6-3	CASSGTSGGLSSYNEQFF	TGTGCCAGCAGCGGGACTAGCGGGGGCCTTAGCTCCTACAATGAGCAGTTCTTC
TRBJ1-6	NA	NA	TRBV5-1	CASSLEGLTEGYNSPLHF	TGCGCCAGCAGCTTGGAGGGACTGACCGAGGGGTATAATTCACCCCTCCACTTT
TRBJ1-2	TRBD1	few	TRBV19	CASSIDGTGLNYGYTF	TGTGCCAGTAGTATAGATGGGACAGGGCTCAACTATGGCTACACCTTC
TRBJ1-4	TRBD1	NA	TRBV7-2	CASRPGDTGANEKLFF	TGTGCCAGCAGGCCCGGGGATACAGGGGCTAATGAAAAACTGTTTTTT
TRBJ1-1	NA	once	TRBV6-5	CASSPGTQNEAFF	TGTGCCAGCAGTCCCGGGACTCAGAATGAAGCTTTCTTT
TRBJ1-4	NA	NA	TRBV9	CASSVGQGTNEKLFF	TGTGCCAGCAGCGTAGGTCAGGGCACTAATGAAAAACTGTTTTTT
TRBJ2-5	NA	NA	TRBV28	CASSLGGLGQETQYF	TGTGCCAGCAGTTTAGGCGGCCTGGGTCAAGAGACCCAGTACTTC
TRBJ2-1	NA	NA	TRBV5-1	CASSLRGTSDEQFF	TGCGCCAGCAGCCTGCGAGGGACTTCGGATGAGCAGTTCTTC
TRBJ1-4	NA	once	TRBV29-1	CSVDGAGTNEKLFF	TGCAGCGTTGATGGGGCAGGAACTAATGAAAAACTGTTTTTT
TRBJ1-2	NA	NA	TRBV4-2	CASSQDQAGIYGYTF	TGTGCCAGCAGCCAAGATCAGGCAGGAATCTATGGCTACACCTTC
TRBJ2-1	NA	NA	TRBV18	CASSPPSYNEQFF	TGTGCCAGCTCACCACCGAGTTACAATGAGCAGTTCTTC
TRBJ2-1	NA	NA	TRBV13	CASSHRGSYNEQFF	TGTGCCAGCTCCCACCGGGGGTCCTACAATGAGCAGTTCTTC
TRBJ1-2	NA	few	TRBV25-1	CASSESGHGYTF	TGTGCCAGCAGTGAGAGTGGGCATGGCTACACCTTC
TRBJ1-4	NA	once	TRBV28	CASFEGGPNEKLFF	TGTGCCAGCTTTGAAGGGGGTCCAAATGAAAAACTGTTTTTT
TRBJ1-1	NA	NA	TRBV25-1	CASSDRLIAFF	TGTGCCAGCAGTGACAGATTGATAGCTTTCTTT
TRBJ1-2	NA	few	TRBV20-1	CSARWGQGATF	NA
TRBJ2-1	TRBD2	NA	TRBV27	CASVTGTSGVVEQFF	TGTGCCAGCGTTACCGGGACTAGCGGGGTGGTTGAGCAGTTCTTC
TRBJ1-2	TRBD1	NA	TRBV5-8	CASSIGQGADYGYTF	TGTGCCAGCAGCATAGGACAGGGGGCTGACTATGGCTACACCTTC
TRBJ1-2	TRBD1	few	TRBV4-1	CASSRDRTGGPYGYTF	TGCGCCAGCAGCCGCGACCGGACAGGGGGCCCATATGGCTACACCTTC
TRBJ1-4	TRBD1	NA	TRBV6-5	CASSYTVTGVNEKLFF	TGTGCCAGCAGTTACACCGTGACAGGGGTTAATGAAAAACTGTTTTTT